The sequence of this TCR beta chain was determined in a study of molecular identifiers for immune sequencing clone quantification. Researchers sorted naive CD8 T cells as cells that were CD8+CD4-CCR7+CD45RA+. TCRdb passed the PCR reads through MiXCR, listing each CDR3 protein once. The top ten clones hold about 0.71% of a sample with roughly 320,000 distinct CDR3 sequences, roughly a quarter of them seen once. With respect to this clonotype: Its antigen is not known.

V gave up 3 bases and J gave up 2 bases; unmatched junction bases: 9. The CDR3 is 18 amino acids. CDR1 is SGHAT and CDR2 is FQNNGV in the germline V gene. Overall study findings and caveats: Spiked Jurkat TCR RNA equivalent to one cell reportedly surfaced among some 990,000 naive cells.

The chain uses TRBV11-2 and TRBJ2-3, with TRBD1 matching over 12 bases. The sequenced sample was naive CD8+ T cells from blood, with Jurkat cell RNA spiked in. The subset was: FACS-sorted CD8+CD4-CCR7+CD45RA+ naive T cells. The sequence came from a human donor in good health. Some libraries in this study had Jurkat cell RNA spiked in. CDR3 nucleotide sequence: TGTGCCAGCAGCTTGCGGGGACAGGGGGCGCTTGACACAGATACGCAGTATTTT. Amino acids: CASSLRGQGALDTDTQYF.